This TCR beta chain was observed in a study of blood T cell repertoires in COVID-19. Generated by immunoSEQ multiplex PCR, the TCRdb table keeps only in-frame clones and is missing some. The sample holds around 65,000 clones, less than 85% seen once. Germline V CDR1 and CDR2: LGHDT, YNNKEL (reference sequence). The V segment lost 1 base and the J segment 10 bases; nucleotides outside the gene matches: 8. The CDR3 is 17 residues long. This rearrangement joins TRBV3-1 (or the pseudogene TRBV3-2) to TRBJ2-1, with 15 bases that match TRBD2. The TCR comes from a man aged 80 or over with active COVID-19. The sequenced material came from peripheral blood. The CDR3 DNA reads TGTGCCAGCAGCCAAGGTTGGGGACTAGCGGGAGGAGGAGAGCAGTTCTTC. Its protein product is CASSQGWGLAGGGEQFF.